The 28 T cell receptor beta chains in this list originate from one sample, sequenced in a study of T cells in Graves' hyperthyroidism and ophthalmopathy. Template material for amplifying TCR beta CDR3 regions consisted of RNA transcripts. The HTBI set primed first-round TCR CDR3 RT-PCR. One entry per CDR3 protein results from TCRdb running MiXCR on the multiplex PCR reads. The table shows around 700,000 distinct CDR3 sequences, with 15% to 20% occurring only once. Sequencing was done on a sample of blood. The receptors originated from a woman between 45 and 60 years old with Graves' hyperthyroidism that later progressed to Graves' ophthalmopathy.

This clonotype was recorded a few times. J is TRBJ2-5 and V is TRBV6-5; 7 positions match TRBD1. The CDR3 covers 15 residues. Per germline, CDR1 MNHEY and CDR2 SVGAGI. V dropped 4 bases and J dropped 0; count of bases not matched to a gene: 5. CDR3 nucleotides: TGTGCCAGCAGTTCGGGACAGATACACCAAGAGACCCAGTACTTC. Residues: CASSSGQIHQETQYF.

This clonotype was observed a handful of times. The rearrangement joins TRBV28 to TRBJ2-1, with unresolved D. Germline V CDR1 and CDR2: MDHEN, SYDVKM. This CDR3 spans 13 amino acids. V lost 3 bases, J lost 3 bases, and 6 bases lay in between. The CDR3 loop is CASSFRRYNEQFF. CDR3 nucleotide sequence: TGTGCCAGCAGTTTCCGTCGCTACAATGAGCAGTTCTTC.

The sample holds many counts of this clonotype. V and J are TRBV11-1 and TRBJ1-1, with D hard to call. Trimming removed 5 bases from V and 3 bases from J, with 13 bases in between. CDR3 length: 14 amino acids. CDR1 and CDR2 from the germline V gene are SGHAT and FQDESV (reference sequence). CDR3 in amino acids: CASSLDGAYTEAFF. CDR3 bases: TGTGCCAGCAGCCTGGACGGAGCTTACACTGAAGCTTTCTTT.

This clonotype came up a few times. The genes are TRBV20-1 and TRBJ1-2; tentatively, D is TRBD1 (5 bases). This CDR3 is built from 16 residues. The V and J ends lost 2 bases and 0 bases respectively, with 16 bases between them. Germline V CDR1 and CDR2: DFQATT, SNEGSKA (reference sequence). This CDR3 is CSARPRQLGANYGYTF. CDR3 bases: TGCAGTGCTAGACCGCGGCAGTTGGGGGCTAACTATGGCTACACCTTC.

The sample holds many counts of this clonotype. The V gene is TRBV12-3 or TRBV12-4, the J gene TRBJ1-5, with TRBD1 identical over 7 bases. CDR3 size: 13 residues. Unmatched junction bases numbered 5, after V lost 8 bases and J lost 4 bases. CDR3: CASRTGDNQPQHF. For the CDR3, the DNA is TGTGCCAGCCGGACAGGAGATAATCAGCCCCAGCATTTT.

The table lists this clonotype with many counts. The genes are TRBV10-3 and TRBJ2-3, with 9 bases identical to TRBD1. Per the germline V gene, CDR1 is ENHRY and CDR2 is SYGVKD. This CDR3 spans 13 amino acids. The V gene end was trimmed by 6 bases and the J gene end by 5 bases; junction bases not matched to a gene: 3. In DNA form, the CDR3 reads TGTGCCATCAGACAGGGGGCGAAAGATACGCAGTATTTT. Translated: CAIRQGAKDTQYF.

This clonotype was found many times. V gene TRBV20-1 combines with J gene TRBJ2-7; D not certain. The CDR3 totals 11 residues. The germline CDR1 and CDR2 sequences are DFQATT and SNEGSKA (reference sequence). The ends were cut back, 3 bases at V and 7 bases at J, with 10 bases in the middle. DNA for the CDR3: TGCAGTGCTAGCCCGGTCGTGGAGCAGTACTTC. This codes for CSASPVVEQYF.

In its sample, this clonotype was seen a few times. This sequence joins TRBV6-1 and TRBJ1-5, with D possibly TRBD1 on 6 matching bases. Trimming cost V 2 bases and J 6 bases, with 11 bases left between them. Germline V gene lookup returns CDR1 MNHNS and CDR2 SASEGT. CDR3 size: 14 residues. DNA of the CDR3: TGTGCCAGCAGTGAACAGGGGCCGGGTCAGCCCCAGCATTTT. It codes for CASSEQGPGQPQHF.

This clonotype was found many times. The genes are TRBV30 and TRBJ1-2; D remains unclear. The germline V gene encodes CDR1 GTSNPN and CDR2 SVGIG (reference sequence). This CDR3 is 11 amino acids long. Trimming removed 5 bases at V and 8 bases at J, with 12 bases between. CDR3 in amino acids: CAWGAGSGYTF. The CDR3 DNA follows: TGTGCCTGGGGCGCGGGGTCCGGCTACACCTTC.

The J gene is TRBJ1-3, the V gene TRBV3-1; D perhaps matches TRBD1 (5 bases). The CDR3 runs 16 residues. Germline V gene data show CDR1 as LGHDT and CDR2 as YNNKEL (reference sequence). Trimming left V 0 bases short and J 4 bases short, with 13 bases between. The DNA of the CDR3 is TGTGCCAGCAGCCAAGATCTGGCAGGGAGAGGAAACACCATATATTTT. Translating gives CASSQDLAGRGNTIYF.

As to this clonotype: A much larger clone lies a single base off, so this may be a read error. The CDR3, as DNA: TGCGCCAGCAGCACTATGGGGGTCGAGCAGTACTTC. It codes for CASSTMGVEQYF. The genes are TRBV5-1 and TRBJ2-7; D possibly matches TRBD1 or TRBD2 (5 bases each). V was pared by 4 bases and J by 6 bases, with 11 bases between. Germline V CDR1 and CDR2: SGHRS, YFSETQ. CDR3 length: 12 residues.

This clonotype was seen repeatedly, ten times or more. The rearrangement joins TRBV27 to TRBJ2-1, with 7 bases matching TRBD1. V was clipped by 5 bases and J by 9 bases; unmatched bases: 16. The CDR3 has 16 amino acids. Germline CDR1 is MNHEY and CDR2 is SMNVEV (reference sequence). The DNA of the CDR3 is TGTGCCAGCAGTCGCAGGGGGTTGGGGTCTGGCACTGAGCAGTTCTTC. Amino acid sequence: CASSRRGLGSGTEQFF.

This clonotype was observed many times. V gene TRBV20-1 combines with J gene TRBJ2-1; 10 bases fit TRBD1. The trim removed 3 bases at V and 6 bases at J, leaving 8 bases unmatched. Germline values: CDR1 DFQATT, CDR2 SNEGSKA (reference sequence). The CDR3 has 15 amino acids. CDR3 region: CSASLRDRGPNEQFF. DNA of the CDR3: TGCAGTGCTAGCCTCCGGGACAGGGGTCCCAATGAGCAGTTCTTC.

The chain recombines TRBV25-1 with TRBJ1-1; TRBD1 matches at 7 bases. Per germline, CDR1 MGHDK and CDR2 SYGVNS. This CDR3 comprises 16 residues. Losses at the gene ends were 0 bases for V and 1 base for J; bases not matched to a gene: 5. The CDR3 here is CASSEYSGTANTEAFF. CDR3 nucleotides: TGTGCCAGCAGTGAATACTCCGGGACAGCGAACACTGAAGCTTTCTTT.

This chain joins TRBV9 and TRBJ1-1, with a tentative D call TRBD1 (6 bases). V was trimmed by 2 bases and J by 0 bases, leaving 11 bases between them. The CDR3 has 15 amino acids. In germline, CDR1 is SGDLS, CDR2 YYNGEE. The DNA for the CDR3 is TGTGCCAGCAGCGTGGGGGCTGGAGTGAACACTGAAGCTTTCTTT. Translating gives CASSVGAGVNTEAFF.

In this sample, this clonotype turned up a few times. The chain has TRBV18 and TRBJ1-2, with 10 bases identical to TRBD1. Unmatched junction bases numbered 6, after V lost 3 bases and J lost 2 bases. CDR1 KGHSH and CDR2 LQKENI come from the germline V gene. The CDR3 is 16 amino acids. CDR3 residues: CASSPTRQGANYGYTF. In DNA form, the CDR3 reads TGTGCCAGCTCACCTACTAGACAGGGGGCGAACTATGGCTACACCTTC.

The chain combines TRBV9 with TRBJ1-6, with unresolved D. The V and J ends lost 2 bases and 10 bases respectively, with 10 bases between them. Germline V gene data show CDR1 as SGDLS and CDR2 as YYNGEE. The CDR3 extends over 13 amino acids. CDR3 nucleotide sequence: TGTGCCAGCAGCGTTGGAACGAGATCACCCCTCCACTTT. Residues: CASSVGTRSPLHF.

The genes are TRBV27 and TRBJ1-6; 7 nucleotides align to TRBD1. Losses at the gene ends were 3 bases for V and 10 bases for J; bases not matched to a gene: 6. Germline CDR1 reads MNHEY; CDR2 reads SMNVEV (reference sequence). The CDR3 loop spans 14 amino acids. CDR3 loop: CASSFGTGDSPLHF. In nucleotides, the CDR3 is TGTGCCAGCAGTTTCGGAACAGGGGACTCACCCCTCCACTTT.

This clonotype was recorded at least ten times. The chain carries TRBV11-2 and TRBJ2-2; D perhaps matches TRBD1 (6 bases). Deletions cut 2 bases from V and 6 bases from J, with 16 bases between. This CDR3 has 16 residues. CDR1 is SGHAT and CDR2 is FQNNGV in the germline V gene. This CDR3 is CASSLNSGEIAGELFF. The CDR3, as DNA: TGTGCCAGCAGCTTAAATTCAGGGGAAATCGCCGGGGAGCTGTTTTTT.

This clonotype appeared a few times. The genes are TRBV13 and TRBJ1-2; TRBD1 matches at 10 bases. This CDR3 contains 15 residues. The germline V gene encodes CDR1 PRHDT and CDR2 FYEKMQ (reference sequence). Trimming removed 4 bases from V and 5 bases from J; junction bases left unmatched: 7. CDR3 region: CASSSGQGLSYGYTF. Here the CDR3 DNA reads TGTGCCAGCAGCTCGGGACAGGGGCTCTCATATGGCTACACCTTC.

The CDR3 DNA follows: TGTGCCAGCAGCTCCCGGACAGGGCCGCAGCCCCAGCATTTT. Protein product: CASSSRTGPQPQHF. The chain has TRBV7-2 and TRBJ1-5; 8 nucleotides match TRBD1. V trimming: 4 bases; J trimming: 7 bases; junction bases outside the gene matches: 6. This CDR3 spans 14 amino acids. Germline assignment: CDR1 SGHTA and CDR2 FQGNSA.

This clonotype was seen only a few times. A much bigger clone sits one base away, suggesting this may be a read error. The CDR3 region has the DNA TGTGCCAGCAGTGAAGCCCGAAGCTCCTACGAGCAGTACTTC. This encodes CASSEARSSYEQYF. The rearrangement links TRBV2 to TRBJ2-7; D uncertain. The V gene lost 0 bases and the J gene lost 0 bases, with 6 bases spanning the gap. The germline CDR1 and CDR2 sequences are SNHLY and FYNNEI. This CDR3 contains 14 residues.

There are many counts of this clonotype. The V call is TRBV6-5, the J call TRBJ1-2; 7 bases fit TRBD1. The CDR3 contains 17 residues. From germline, CDR1 is MNHEY and CDR2 SVGAGI. Trimming cost V 0 bases and J 0 bases; bases outside gene matches: 7. The CDR3 is CASSYSSQGQSNYGYTF. For the CDR3, the DNA is TGTGCCAGCAGTTACTCGTCTCAGGGACAGTCTAACTATGGCTACACCTTC.

This clonotype was seen ten or more times. This chain connects TRBV3-1 to TRBJ2-7; a possible D gene is TRBD1 (5 bases). Trimming pared 4 bases from V and 6 bases from J, leaving 19 bases between. The CDR3 length is 15 residues. The germline V gene encodes CDR1 LGHDT and CDR2 YNNKEL (reference sequence). CDR3 DNA sequence: TGTGCCAGCAGCCCTACCCTGGACAAGCTTAGCGAGCAGTACTTC. Protein: CASSPTLDKLSEQYF.

There are a few counts of this clonotype. The chain's CDR3 is CASKWASGVSSYNEQFF. CDR3 bases: TGTGCCAGCAAGTGGGCCTCCGGGGTGAGCTCCTACAATGAGCAGTTCTTC. The rearrangement links TRBV2 to TRBJ2-1; D is perhaps TRBD2 (5 bases). The CDR3 extends over 17 amino acids. Between the trimmed V and J ends, which lost 7 bases and 0 bases, there was a span of 19 bases. The germline gives CDR1 SNHLY, CDR2 FYNNEI.

This clonotype was seen repeatedly, ten times or more. The rearrangement joins TRBV7-2 to TRBJ2-7; D is ambiguous. V dropped 5 bases and J dropped 0 bases, with 20 bases sitting between them. The germline V gene encodes CDR1 SGHTA and CDR2 FQGNSA. The CDR3 contains 17 residues. The CDR3 sequence is CASSLRPAADASYEQYF. The CDR3 nucleotides read TGTGCCAGCAGCCTACGCCCGGCGGCTGATGCCTCCTACGAGCAGTACTTC. Filled out from reference TRBV7-2 and TRBJ2-7, the complete variable domain reads GAGVSQSPSNKVTEKGKDVELRCDPISGHTALYWYRQSLGQGLEFLIYFQGNSAPDKSGLPSDRFSAERTGGSVSTLTIQRTQQEDSAVYLCASSLRPAADASYEQYFGPGTRLTVT.

The chain has TRBV29-1 and TRBJ2-3; 7 bases are shared with TRBD1. The CDR3 sequence is 18 residues long. In germline, CDR1 is SQVTM, CDR2 ANQGSEA. V lost 0 bases to trimming and J lost 0 bases; unmatched junction nucleotides: 12. CDR3 region: CSVEDRVFGQVSTDTQYF. The CDR3 nucleotides are TGCAGCGTTGAAGATCGGGTTTTTGGACAGGTCAGCACAGATACGCAGTATTTT.

This clonotype has just a few counts. The chain uses TRBV20-1 and TRBJ1-1; 7 bases fit TRBD1. The CDR3 contains 15 residues. Germline CDR1 reads DFQATT; CDR2 reads SNEGSKA (reference sequence). The J segment lost 3 bases and the V segment lost 1 base, leaving 8 bases of the junction unmatched. For the CDR3, the DNA is TGCAGTGCTAGAGCCCAGACAGGGCCCTACACTGAAGCTTTCTTT. Its protein is CSARAQTGPYTEAFF.